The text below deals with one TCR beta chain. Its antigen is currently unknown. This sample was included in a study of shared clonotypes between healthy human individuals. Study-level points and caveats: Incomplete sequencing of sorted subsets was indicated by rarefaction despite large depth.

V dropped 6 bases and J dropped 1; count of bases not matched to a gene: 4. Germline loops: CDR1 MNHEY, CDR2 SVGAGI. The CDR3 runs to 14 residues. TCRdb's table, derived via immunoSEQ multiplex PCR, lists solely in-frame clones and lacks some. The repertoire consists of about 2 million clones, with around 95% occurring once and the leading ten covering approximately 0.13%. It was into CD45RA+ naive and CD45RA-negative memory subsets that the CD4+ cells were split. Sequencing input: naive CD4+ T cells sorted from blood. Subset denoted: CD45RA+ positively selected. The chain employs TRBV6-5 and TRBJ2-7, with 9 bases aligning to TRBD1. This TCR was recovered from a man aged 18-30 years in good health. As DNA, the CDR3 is TGTGCCAGCAGCAAAGGGACAGGGTCCTACGAGCAGTACTTC. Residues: CASSKGTGSYEQYF.